The 25 T cell receptor beta chains presented below share a single source sample, sequenced in a study of monozygotic twins with inflammatory bowel disease. TCRdb reanalyzed the 5' RACE reads and collapses them to one entry per CDR3 protein, without DNA. Recorded for this sample: hundreds of thousands of distinct CDR3 sequences. Sequenced sample: blood. The receptor set was obtained from a human donor with ulcerative colitis or Crohn's disease, or a healthy co-twin of an affected twin (not recorded which).

This chain connects TRBV29-1 to TRBJ2-3; TCRdb proposes TRBD2, but this gene call is untestable without DNA. CDR1 SQVTM and CDR2 ANQGSEA come from the germline V gene. The CDR3 consists of 13 residues. CDR3 sequence reads: CSADIAGGDTQYF.

The gene calls are TRBV28 and TRBJ2-7; TCRdb designates TRBD2, a call that cannot be tested without DNA. The CDR3 consists of 15 residues. Germline V CDR1 and CDR2: MDHEN, SYDVKM. This CDR3 reads CASRLAGGISYEQYF.

The V call is TRBV6-5, the J call TRBJ2-7. The CDR3 runs 13 residues. The germline CDR1 and CDR2 sequences are MNHEY and SVGAGI. The CDR3 sequence: CASSYSSSYEQYF.

V gene TRBV7-8 combines with J gene TRBJ2-3; TCRdb gives TRBD1 as the D gene, but with no DNA this cannot be confirmed. The CDR3 runs to 13 residues. Germline CDR1 SGHVS, CDR2 FQNEAQ. The CDR3 is CASNEGRGDTQYF.

This chain connects TRBV2 to TRBJ1-2; the D call from TCRdb, TRBD1, cannot be confirmed without DNA. Germline values: CDR1 SNHLY, CDR2 FYNNEI. This CDR3 spans 14 amino acids. The CDR3 sequence: CASIDRPGAKGYTF.

The chain recombines TRBV20-1 with TRBJ2-2; TCRdb names TRBD2, which stays unverified in the absence of DNA. Germline values: CDR1 DFQATT, CDR2 SNEGSKA (reference sequence). This CDR3 is 14 amino acids long. The CDR3 loop reads CSAVTSGNTGELFF.

The chain joins TRBV6-2 or TRBV6-3 to TRBJ2-3. CDR3 length: 11 residues. The germline V gene encodes CDR1 MNHEY and CDR2 SVGEGT. The CDR3 protein is CASTGSDTQYF.

The V gene is TRBV19, the J gene TRBJ2-7; TCRdb reports TRBD1, a call that lacks DNA to check it against. The germline V gene encodes CDR1 LNHDA and CDR2 SQIVND (reference sequence). This CDR3 has 12 amino acids. The CDR3 sequence is CATRAGSYEQYF.

This chain connects TRBV20-1 to TRBJ1-5; TCRdb gives TRBD1 as the D gene, but with no DNA this cannot be confirmed. Germline V CDR1 and CDR2: DFQATT, SNEGSKA (reference sequence). This CDR3 is built from 13 residues. The CDR3 sequence is CSAQTPGGQPQHF.

The chain links TRBV5-1 to TRBJ1-1; as DNA is missing, the TRBD1 call by TCRdb cannot be tested. CDR1 and CDR2 (germline): SGHRS, YFSETQ. The length of the CDR3 is 13 residues. The CDR3 loop is CASSLSRGGEAFF.

This rearrangement joins TRBV3-1 to TRBJ1-5; with no DNA, the TCRdb D assignment of TRBD1 cannot be verified. This CDR3 region has 16 residues. In germline, CDR1 is LGHDT, CDR2 YNNKEL (reference sequence). CDR3 protein: CASSHGGQGTYQPQHF. Full variable domain (missing parts from reference TRBV3-1 and TRBJ1-5): DTAVSQTPKYLVTQMGNDKSIKCEQNLGHDTMYWYKQDSKKFLKIMFSYNNKELIINETVPNRFSPKSPDKAHLNLHINSLELGDSAVYFCASSHGGQGTYQPQHFGDGTRLSIL.

CDR3: CAWRGQGGIVYEQYF. The genes are TRBV30 and TRBJ2-7; without DNA, the TCRdb call of TRBD1 cannot be checked. CDR1 is GTSNPN and CDR2 is SVGIG in the germline V gene (reference sequence). This CDR3 region has 15 residues.

The V call is TRBV6-6, the J call TRBJ2-7; no DNA is available, so the TRBD1 call from TCRdb remains unchecked. The CDR3 extends over 14 amino acids. Germline-derived CDR1 and CDR2 are MNHNY and SVGAGI (reference sequence). Here the CDR3 reads CASKTGTAIYEQYF.

The chain combines TRBV7-3 with TRBJ2-1; TCRdb calls TRBD2, which cannot be checked without DNA. Germline V gene sequence: CDR1 SGHTA, CDR2 FQGTGA. The CDR3 totals 16 residues. CDR3 in amino acids: CASSLEGGRAENEQFF.

The chain carries TRBV15 and TRBJ2-1; TCRdb's D call, TRBD1, is unchecked because there is no DNA. CDR1 is LNHNV, CDR2 YYDKDF, per germline (reference sequence). The CDR3 loop spans 15 amino acids. The CDR3 sequence: CATSAFPEGVDEQFF.

This sequence joins TRBV7-2 and TRBJ1-1. There are 14 residues in the CDR3. Germline-derived CDR1 and CDR2 are SGHTA and FQGNSA. The CDR3 spells CASSFQAGNTEAFF.

The V gene is TRBV27, the J gene TRBJ1-1. The germline V gene has CDR1 MNHEY and CDR2 SMNVEV (reference sequence). This CDR3 comprises 13 residues. CDR3 in amino acids: CASSSDFNTEAFF.

V usage is TRBV10-3 and J usage is TRBJ2-2; with no DNA, the TCRdb D assignment of TRBD2 cannot be verified. There are 16 residues in the CDR3. Germline V CDR1 and CDR2: ENHRY, SYGVKD. CDR3 loop: CAISEYGTLNTGELFF.

The chain carries TRBV5-1 and TRBJ1-4; TCRdb names TRBD1, which stays unverified in the absence of DNA. CDR1 and CDR2 from the germline V gene are SGHRS and YFSETQ. This CDR3 region has 15 residues. This CDR3 is CASSPDSLTNEKLFF. The full variable domain, in which reference TRBV5-1 and TRBJ1-4 provide the parts outside the CDR3, is KAGVTQTPRYLIKTRGQQVTLSCSPISGHRSVSWYQQTPGQGLQFLFEYFSETQRNKGNFPGRFSGRQFSNSRSEMNVSTLELGDSALYLCASSPDSLTNEKLFFGSGTQLSVL.

The rearrangement links TRBV20-1 to TRBJ2-5; TCRdb picks TRBD1, but there is no DNA to check that call. Germline loops: CDR1 DFQATT, CDR2 SNEGSKA (reference sequence). This CDR3 is 17 amino acids long. The CDR3 region is CSARDDGPRTVKETQYF.

The chain uses TRBV5-1 and TRBJ2-5; checking the TCRdb D call of TRBD1 is not possible without DNA. Germline V lookup: CDR1 SGHRS, CDR2 YFSETQ. This CDR3 has 14 amino acids. CDR3 loop: CASSLTGGAETQYF. The variable domain in full, with the rest retrieved from reference TRBV5-1 and TRBJ2-5, is KAGVTQTPRYLIKTRGQQVTLSCSPISGHRSVSWYQQTPGQGLQFLFEYFSETQRNKGNFPGRFSGRQFSNSRSEMNVSTLELGDSALYLCASSLTGGAETQYFGPGTRLLVL.

The V call is TRBV24-1, the J call TRBJ2-1; TCRdb calls TRBD2, which cannot be checked without DNA. From germline, CDR1 is KGHDR and CDR2 SFDVKD. CDR3 size: 15 residues. The chain's CDR3 is CATSREGSLNNEQFF.

This chain connects TRBV4-1 to TRBJ2-4; TCRdb's D gene call, TRBD2, goes unchecked for lack of DNA. Germline V gives CDR1 MGHRA, CDR2 YSYEKL. The CDR3 runs to 18 residues. CDR3 residues: CASSQEPTDWDFKNIQYF.

The J gene is TRBJ2-3, the V gene TRBV15; the TCRdb call, TRBD2, lacks DNA for checking. The CDR3 runs 18 residues. From germline, CDR1 is LNHNV and CDR2 YYDKDF (reference sequence). CDR3 amino acids: CATSREGLAGGRTDTQYF. The full variable domain, its missing parts supplied by reference TRBV15 and TRBJ2-3, is DAMVIQNPRYQVTQFGKPVTLSCSQTLNHNVMYWYQQKSSQAPKLLFHYYDKDFNNEADTPDNFQSRRPNTSFCFLDIRSPGLGDTAMYLCATSREGLAGGRTDTQYFGPGTRLTVL.

This chain links TRBV29-1 with TRBJ2-1; there is no DNA to check the TCRdb D call of TRBD2. This CDR3 is 17 amino acids long. Germline V gene sequence: CDR1 SQVTM, CDR2 ANQGSEA. CDR3: CSVESRGTSGGTNEQFF.